The 20 T cell receptor beta chains given below trace back to one sample, sequenced in a study of cytomegalovirus exposure and HLA in healthy donors. The PCR used 60 Vbeta and 13 Jbeta primers. Using immunoSEQ multiplex PCR, the repertoire was profiled, and TCRdb retains in-frame clones only, with some absent. The sample yields some 160,000 clones, around four fifths seen once. The sample consisted of PBMCs. These receptors all stem from a male donor in good health and CMV-seronegative.

The V call is TRBV11-2, the J call TRBJ2-2; maybe TRBD1 (5 bases). The germline CDR1 and CDR2 sequences are SGHAT and FQNNGV. V was pared by 5 bases and J by 1 base, with 8 bases between. The CDR3 runs to 14 residues. Here the CDR3 reads CASSPGQNTGELFF. The DNA of the CDR3 is TGTGCCAGCAGCCCCGGACAGAACACCGGGGAGCTGTTTTTT.

The genes are TRBV10-3 and TRBJ2-3, with D uncertain. The CDR3 length is 18 residues. Per germline, CDR1 ENHRY and CDR2 SYGVKD. Trimming cost V 0 bases and J 2 bases, with 18 bases left between them. The DNA of the CDR3 is TGTGCCATCAGTGAGTCCGGTGGAGTGCCAACAAACACAGATACGCAGTATTTT. Translation: CAISESGGVPTNTDTQYF.

The chain recombines TRBV19 with TRBJ2-1, with D possibly TRBD2 on 6 matching bases. V was shortened by 1 base and J by 3 bases, with 16 bases between the two germline ends. Germline values: CDR1 LNHDA, CDR2 SQIVND (reference sequence). This CDR3 contains 17 residues. This chain's CDR3 is CASSIGEGREDYNEQFF. In DNA form, the CDR3 reads TGTGCCAGTAGTATAGGGGAAGGCAGGGAGGACTACAATGAGCAGTTCTTC.

J is TRBJ2-5 and V is TRBV4-1; no definite D call. The DNA end is a closer match to TRBJ2-7, so the J assignment may be wrong. The germline gives CDR1 MGHRA, CDR2 YSYEKL. The CDR3 is 15 amino acids. Here the CDR3 reads CASSQEQREAYEQYF. CDR3 nucleotide sequence: TGCGCCAGCAGCCAAGAACAGAGAGAAGCCTACGAGCAGTACTTC.

The CDR3 loop is CASSWDRSYEQYF. In DNA, the CDR3 is TGTGCCAGCAGCTGGGACAGATCCTACGAGCAGTACTTC. This chain connects TRBV7-2 to TRBJ2-7; 7 bases agree with TRBD1. The CDR3 is 13 amino acids. Germline-derived CDR1 and CDR2 are SGHTA and FQGNSA. The ends lost 4 bases at V and 1 base at J; junction bases unmatched: 1.

The chain recombines TRBV7-9 with TRBJ2-5; 8 bases agree with TRBD2. From germline, CDR1 is SEHNR and CDR2 FQNEAQ (reference sequence). This CDR3 region has 15 residues. Trimming took 4 bases from V and 1 from J; bases not matched to a gene: 5. The CDR3 loop is CASSSTTSAQETQYF. CDR3 DNA: TGTGCCAGCAGCTCTACGACTAGCGCCCAAGAGACCCAGTACTTC.

The chain combines TRBV2 with TRBJ2-7; TRBD1 agrees at 10 bases. Germline lookup yields CDR1 SNHLY and CDR2 FYNNEI. This CDR3 has 15 residues. Trimming took 4 bases from V and 6 from J; bases not matched to a gene: 9. The CDR3 DNA reads TGTGCCAGCAGTGGCCTCGGGACAGGGGTGGGCGAGCAGTACTTC. The encoded protein is CASSGLGTGVGEQYF.

The V and J genes are TRBV6-1 and TRBJ1-2, with 10 bases identical to TRBD1. J lost 4 bases, V lost 4 bases, and 9 bases had no gene match. Germline-derived CDR1 and CDR2 are MNHNS and SASEGT. The CDR3 length is 16 residues. The CDR3 loop reads CASSGTGQGRSYGYTF. The CDR3 nucleotides read TGTGCCAGCAGTGGAACGGGACAGGGGAGAAGCTATGGCTACACCTTC.

The chain is built from TRBV7-3 and TRBJ2-1, with D possibly TRBD1 on 7 matching bases. CDR1 and CDR2 (germline): SGHTA, FQGTGA. The CDR3 spans 13 residues. V dropped 4 bases and J dropped 6 bases, with 10 bases sitting between them. The CDR3 reads CASSSQGGNEQFF. CDR3 coding DNA: TGTGCCAGCAGCTCCCAGGGGGGCAATGAGCAGTTCTTC.

The V and J genes are TRBV9 and TRBJ1-2; 8 bases align to TRBD1. Trimming removed 0 bases from V and 12 bases from J; junction bases left unmatched: 10. CDR3 length: 14 residues. The germline V gene encodes CDR1 SGDLS and CDR2 YYNGEE. The CDR3 coding sequence is TGTGCCAGCAGCGTAGCAGATGGTCAGGGGGCCCACACCTTC. It encodes CASSVADGQGAHTF.

The chain employs TRBV18 and TRBJ2-7; TRBD2 might be the D (5 bases). CDR1 and CDR2 from the germline V gene are KGHSH and LQKENI. The CDR3 sequence is 14 residues long. V lost 3 bases, J lost 3 bases, and 12 bases lay in between. CDR3 region: CASSPDGEGYEQYF. The CDR3, as DNA: TGTGCCAGCTCACCGGACGGGGAAGGCTACGAGCAGTACTTC.

Turning to this clone: A read error may produce the germline difference seen at one junction end. The CDR3 nucleotides are TGTGCCAGCAGTTTAATTAGTGGGACAGGCCCGAGTTTT. Protein: CASSLISGTGPSF. V is TRBV27 and J is TRBJ1-1; 8 bases are shared with TRBD1. This CDR3 region has 13 residues. Germline V CDR1 and CDR2: MNHEY, SMNVEV (reference sequence).

This chain uses TRBV7-8 with TRBJ2-1; possible D gene TRBD2, 7 bases. This CDR3 has 16 residues. The germline V gene has CDR1 SGHVS and CDR2 FQNEAQ. Trimming shortened V by 5 bases and J by 5 bases, and 19 bases separated the two germline ends. CDR3 loop: CASSLGLGGTNNEQFF. CDR3 DNA: TGTGCCAGCAGCCTCGGACTAGGGGGGACTAACAATGAGCAGTTCTTC.

The gene calls are TRBV29-1 and TRBJ2-7; 9 nucleotides line up with TRBD1. Germline loops: CDR1 SQVTM, CDR2 ANQGSEA. Trimming took 6 bases from V and 0 from J; bases not matched to a gene: 9. The CDR3 has 15 residues. CDR3 amino acids: CSVLHTGGPSYEQYF. For the CDR3, the DNA is TGCAGCGTCCTTCATACAGGGGGCCCCTCCTACGAGCAGTACTTC.

The gene calls are TRBV6-1 and TRBJ2-4; 7 bases are a match to TRBD1. CDR3 length: 16 amino acids. The trim removed 4 bases at V and 0 bases at J, leaving 6 bases unmatched. Per the germline V gene, CDR1 is MNHNS and CDR2 is SASEGT. CDR3 sequence (DNA): TGTGCCAGCAGTGCAAAAGGGACAGTAGCCAAAAACATTCAGTACTTC. Translated, it gives CASSAKGTVAKNIQYF.

This rearrangement joins TRBV28 to TRBJ2-1; D unclear. This CDR3 has 15 amino acids. With 5 bases removed from V and 7 bases from J, the gap between germline ends came to 18 bases. Germline values: CDR1 MDHEN, CDR2 SYDVKM. CDR3 loop: CASSPSRVRLNEQFF. The CDR3 DNA reads as TGTGCCAGCAGTCCCAGCCGGGTTAGGTTGAATGAGCAGTTCTTC.

The chain links TRBV7-2 to TRBJ1-2; perhaps TRBD1 as D (5 bases). The V and J ends lost 1 base and 1 base respectively, with 10 bases between them. In germline, CDR1 is SGHTA, CDR2 FQGNSA. The CDR3 loop spans 15 amino acids. The CDR3 region is CASSLDTGDNYGYTF. The DNA for the CDR3 is TGTGCCAGCAGCTTAGATACAGGAGATAACTATGGCTACACCTTC.

V is TRBV28 and J is TRBJ2-1, with 7 positions matching TRBD2. Trimming cost V 5 bases and J 3 bases; bases outside gene matches: 7. The germline V gene encodes CDR1 MDHEN and CDR2 SYDVKM. This CDR3 is 15 amino acids long. In nucleotides, the CDR3 is TGTGCCAGCAGTCGTAGCGGGCCCAGCTACAATGAGCAGTTCTTC. Its translation is CASSRSGPSYNEQFF.

In nucleotides, the CDR3 is TGTGCCAGCAGCCAAGGAGAAGCGGGGGGCATCTCAGAGACCCAGTACTTC. As protein: CASSQGEAGGISETQYF. This rearrangement joins TRBV4-2 to TRBJ2-5, with 9 positions matching TRBD2. The V segment lost 1 base and the J segment 4 bases; nucleotides outside the gene matches: 10. CDR1 LGHNA and CDR2 YNFKEQ come from the germline V gene. CDR3 length equals 17 residues.

This chain joins TRBV6-1 and TRBJ2-3; TRBD2 is a possible D gene (6 bases). Germline V gene lookup returns CDR1 MNHNS and CDR2 SASEGT. This CDR3 comprises 15 residues. Between the trimmed V and J ends, which lost 7 bases and 6 bases, there was a span of 20 bases. The CDR3 coding sequence is TGTGCCAGCAAGGGGACCTCGACTAGTATGGATACGCAGTATTTT. The encoded protein is CASKGTSTSMDTQYF.